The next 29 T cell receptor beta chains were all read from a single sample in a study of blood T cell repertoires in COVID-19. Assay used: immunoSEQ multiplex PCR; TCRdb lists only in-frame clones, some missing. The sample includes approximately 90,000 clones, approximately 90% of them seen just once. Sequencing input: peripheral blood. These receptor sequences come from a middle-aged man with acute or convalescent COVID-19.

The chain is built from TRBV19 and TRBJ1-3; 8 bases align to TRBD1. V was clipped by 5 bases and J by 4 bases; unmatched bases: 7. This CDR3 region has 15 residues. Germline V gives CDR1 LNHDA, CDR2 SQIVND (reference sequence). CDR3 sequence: CASSARQGLGNTIYF. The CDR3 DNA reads TGTGCCAGTAGTGCCCGACAGGGGTTGGGAAACACCATATATTTT.

The CDR3 protein is CASSLIAAAGSPLHF. Written as DNA, the CDR3 is TGTGCCAGCAGCTTAATCGCGGCTGCCGGTTCACCCCTCCACTTT. This chain connects TRBV7-3 to TRBJ1-6, with D uncertain. Trimming cost V 1 base and J 9 bases, with 13 bases left between them. This CDR3 spans 15 amino acids. Germline V gene lookup returns CDR1 SGHTA and CDR2 FQGTGA.

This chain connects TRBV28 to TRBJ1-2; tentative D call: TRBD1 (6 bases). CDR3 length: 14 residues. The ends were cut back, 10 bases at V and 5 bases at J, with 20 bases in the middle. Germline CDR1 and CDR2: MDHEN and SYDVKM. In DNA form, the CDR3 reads TGTGCCACCCTGTCGGGGGGGCAAGGGTATGGCTACACCTTC. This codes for CATLSGGQGYGYTF.

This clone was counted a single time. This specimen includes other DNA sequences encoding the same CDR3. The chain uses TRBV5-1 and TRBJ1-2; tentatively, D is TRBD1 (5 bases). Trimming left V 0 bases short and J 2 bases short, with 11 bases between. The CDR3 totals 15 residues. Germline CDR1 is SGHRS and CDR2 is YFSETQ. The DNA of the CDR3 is TGCGCCAGCAGCTTGGGACAGTCCCCGAACTATGGCTACACCTTC. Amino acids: CASSLGQSPNYGYTF.

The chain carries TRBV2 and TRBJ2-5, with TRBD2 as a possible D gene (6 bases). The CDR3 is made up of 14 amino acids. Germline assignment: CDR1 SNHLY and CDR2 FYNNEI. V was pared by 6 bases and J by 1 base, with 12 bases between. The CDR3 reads CASRTGTVQETQYF. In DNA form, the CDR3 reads TGTGCCAGCAGGACCGGGACTGTCCAAGAGACCCAGTACTTC.

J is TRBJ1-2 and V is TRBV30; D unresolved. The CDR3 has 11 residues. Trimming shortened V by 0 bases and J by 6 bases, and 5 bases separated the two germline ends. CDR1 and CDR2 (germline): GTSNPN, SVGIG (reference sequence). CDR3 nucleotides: TGTGCCTGGAGTGTATATAATGGCTACACCTTC. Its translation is CAWSVYNGYTF.

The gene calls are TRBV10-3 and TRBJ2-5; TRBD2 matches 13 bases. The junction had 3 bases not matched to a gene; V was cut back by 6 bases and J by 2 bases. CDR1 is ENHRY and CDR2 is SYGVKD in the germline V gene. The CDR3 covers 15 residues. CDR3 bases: TGTGCCATCAGGGGGACTAGCGGGACACAAGAGACCCAGTACTTC. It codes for CAIRGTSGTQETQYF.

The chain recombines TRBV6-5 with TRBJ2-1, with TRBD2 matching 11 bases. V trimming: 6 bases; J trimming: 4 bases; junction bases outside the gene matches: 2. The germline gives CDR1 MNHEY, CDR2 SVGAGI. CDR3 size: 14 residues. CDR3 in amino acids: CASSGLAGYNEQFF. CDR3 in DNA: TGTGCCAGCAGCGGACTAGCGGGTTACAATGAGCAGTTCTTC.

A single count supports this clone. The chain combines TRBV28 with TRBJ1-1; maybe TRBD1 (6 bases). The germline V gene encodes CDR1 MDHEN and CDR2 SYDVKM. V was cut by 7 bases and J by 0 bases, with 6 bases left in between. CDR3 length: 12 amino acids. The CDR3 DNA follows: TGTGCCAGCACAGGGGTGAACACTGAAGCTTTCTTT. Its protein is CASTGVNTEAFF. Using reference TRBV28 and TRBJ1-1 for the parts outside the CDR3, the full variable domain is DVKVTQSSRYLVKRTGEKVFLECVQDMDHENMFWYRQDPGLGLRLIYFSYDVKMKEKGDIPEGYSVSREKKERFSLILESASTNQTSMYLCASTGVNTEAFFGQGTRLTVV.

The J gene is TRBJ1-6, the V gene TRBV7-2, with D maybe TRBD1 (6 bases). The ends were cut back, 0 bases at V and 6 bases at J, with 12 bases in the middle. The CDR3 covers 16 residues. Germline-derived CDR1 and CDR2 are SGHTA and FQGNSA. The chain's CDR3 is CASSLARTAPNSPLHF. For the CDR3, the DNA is TGTGCCAGCAGCTTAGCGCGGACAGCGCCTAATTCACCCCTCCACTTT.

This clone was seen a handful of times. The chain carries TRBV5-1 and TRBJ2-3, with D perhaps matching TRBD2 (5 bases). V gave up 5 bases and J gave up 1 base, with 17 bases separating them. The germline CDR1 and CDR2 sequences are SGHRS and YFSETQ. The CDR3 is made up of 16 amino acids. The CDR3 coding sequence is TGCGCCAGCAGTGCCGGGGTCCTGGAGGGCACAGATACGCAGTATTTT. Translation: CASSAGVLEGTDTQYF.

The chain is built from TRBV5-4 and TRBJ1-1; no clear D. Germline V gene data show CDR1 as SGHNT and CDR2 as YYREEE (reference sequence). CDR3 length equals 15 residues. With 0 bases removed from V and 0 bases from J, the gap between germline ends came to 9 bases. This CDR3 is CASSLGGAMNTEAFF. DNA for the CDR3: TGTGCCAGCAGCTTGGGGGGAGCCATGAACACTGAAGCTTTCTTT.

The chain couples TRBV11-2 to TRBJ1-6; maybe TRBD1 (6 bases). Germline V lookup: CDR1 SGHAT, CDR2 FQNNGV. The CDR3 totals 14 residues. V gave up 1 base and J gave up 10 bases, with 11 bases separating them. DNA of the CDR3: TGTGCCAGCAGCTTAGCAACAGGGCAGTCACCCCTCCACTTT. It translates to CASSLATGQSPLHF.

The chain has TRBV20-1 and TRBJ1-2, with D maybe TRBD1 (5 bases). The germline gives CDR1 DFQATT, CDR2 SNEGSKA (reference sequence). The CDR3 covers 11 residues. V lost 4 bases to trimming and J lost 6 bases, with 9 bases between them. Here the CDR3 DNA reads TGCAGTGCTATTACCAGGGATGGCTACACCTTC. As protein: CSAITRDGYTF.

This CDR3 reads CASRTGGENIQYF. The CDR3 coding sequence is TGTGCCAGCAGGACAGGGGGTGAAAACATTCAGTACTTC. The rearrangement links TRBV6-5 to TRBJ2-4, with 9 bases matching TRBD1. Germline-derived CDR1 and CDR2 are MNHEY and SVGAGI. CDR3 length: 13 residues. V lost 6 bases, J lost 5 bases, and 2 bases stayed unmatched.

CDR3 loop: CASSLRGQGSSEELFF. The CDR3 DNA reads TGCGCCAGCAGCTTGAGGGGACAGGGGTCGTCTGAGGAGCTGTTTTTT. The J gene is TRBJ2-2, the V gene TRBV5-1; TRBD1 agrees at 10 bases. CDR3 length: 16 amino acids. CDR1 SGHRS and CDR2 YFSETQ come from the germline V gene. J was trimmed by 10 bases and V by 1 base; bases with no gene match: 10.

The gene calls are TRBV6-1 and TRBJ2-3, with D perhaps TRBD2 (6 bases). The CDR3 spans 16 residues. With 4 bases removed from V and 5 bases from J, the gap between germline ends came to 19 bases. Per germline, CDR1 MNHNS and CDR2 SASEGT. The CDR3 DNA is TGTGCCAGCAGTGCCCGCGGGATTGGCTTGGGAGATACGCAGTATTTT. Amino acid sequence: CASSARGIGLGDTQYF.

CDR3 sequence: CASSGQTGAGPYEQYF. The CDR3 nucleotides are TGTGCCAGCAGCGGCCAAACAGGGGCGGGCCCCTACGAGCAGTACTTC. This chain connects TRBV5-5 to TRBJ2-7; 7 bases are shared with TRBD1. This CDR3 spans 16 amino acids. With V trimmed by 4 bases and J by 2 bases, 12 bases remained unmatched. Germline CDR1 and CDR2: SGHKS and YYEKEE (reference sequence).

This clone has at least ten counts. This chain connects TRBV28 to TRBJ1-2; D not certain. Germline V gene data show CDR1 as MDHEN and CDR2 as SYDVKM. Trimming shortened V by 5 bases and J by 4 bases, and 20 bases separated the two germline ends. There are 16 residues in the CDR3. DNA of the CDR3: TGTGCCAGCAGTACCCCCCGACACACTCTCGGCTATGGCTACACCTTC. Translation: CASSTPRHTLGYGYTF.

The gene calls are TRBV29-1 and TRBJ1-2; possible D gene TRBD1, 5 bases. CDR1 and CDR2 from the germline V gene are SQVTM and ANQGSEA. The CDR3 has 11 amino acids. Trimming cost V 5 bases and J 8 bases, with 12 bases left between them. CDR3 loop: CSVPGEGGYTF. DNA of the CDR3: TGCAGCGTTCCGGGAGAGGGGGGCTACACCTTC.

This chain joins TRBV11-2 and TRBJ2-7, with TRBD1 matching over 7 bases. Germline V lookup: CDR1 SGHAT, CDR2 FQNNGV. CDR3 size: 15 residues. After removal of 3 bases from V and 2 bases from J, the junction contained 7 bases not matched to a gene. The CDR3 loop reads CASSFDRVPTYEQYF. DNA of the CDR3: TGTGCCAGCAGCTTTGACAGGGTGCCCACCTACGAGCAGTACTTC.

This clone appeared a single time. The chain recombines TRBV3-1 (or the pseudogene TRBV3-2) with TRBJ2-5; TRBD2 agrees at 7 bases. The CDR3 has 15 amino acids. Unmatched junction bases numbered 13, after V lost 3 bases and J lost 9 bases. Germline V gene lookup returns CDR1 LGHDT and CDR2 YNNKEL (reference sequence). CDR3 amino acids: CASSHSGSGRGAQYF. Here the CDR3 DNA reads TGTGCCAGCAGCCATTCGGGAAGCGGTCGGGGGGCCCAGTACTTC.

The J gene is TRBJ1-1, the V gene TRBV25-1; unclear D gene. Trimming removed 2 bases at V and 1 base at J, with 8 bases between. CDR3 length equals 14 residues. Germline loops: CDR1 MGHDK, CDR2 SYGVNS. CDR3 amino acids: CASSEALGNTEAFF. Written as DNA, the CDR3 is TGTGCCAGCAGTGAAGCCCTAGGGAACACTGAAGCTTTCTTT.

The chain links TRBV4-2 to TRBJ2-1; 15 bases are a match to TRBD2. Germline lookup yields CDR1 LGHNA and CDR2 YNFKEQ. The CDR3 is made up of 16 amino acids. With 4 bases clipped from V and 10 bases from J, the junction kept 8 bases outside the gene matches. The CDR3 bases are TGTGCCAGCAGCCCGAGGACTAGCGGGGGGGCAGAAGAGCAGTTCTTC. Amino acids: CASSPRTSGGAEEQFF.

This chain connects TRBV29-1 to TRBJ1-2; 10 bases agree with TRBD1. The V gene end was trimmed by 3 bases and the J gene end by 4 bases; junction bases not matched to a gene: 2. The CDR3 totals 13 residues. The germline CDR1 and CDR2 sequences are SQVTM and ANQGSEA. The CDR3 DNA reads TGCAGCGTTGATGGGACAGGGGCCTATGGCTACACCTTC. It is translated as CSVDGTGAYGYTF.

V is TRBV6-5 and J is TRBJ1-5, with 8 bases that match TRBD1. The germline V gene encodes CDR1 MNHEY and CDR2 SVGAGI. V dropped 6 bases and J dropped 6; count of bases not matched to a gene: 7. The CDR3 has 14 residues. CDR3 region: CASRVQGAGQPQHF. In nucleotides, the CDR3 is TGTGCCAGCAGAGTCCAGGGGGCCGGTCAGCCCCAGCATTTT.

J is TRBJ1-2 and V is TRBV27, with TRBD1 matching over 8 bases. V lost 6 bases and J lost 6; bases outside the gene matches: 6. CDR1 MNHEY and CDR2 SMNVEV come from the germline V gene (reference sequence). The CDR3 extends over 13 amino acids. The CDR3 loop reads CASSPRTGNGYTF. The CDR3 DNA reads TGTGCCAGCAGCCCCCGGACAGGGAATGGCTACACCTTC.

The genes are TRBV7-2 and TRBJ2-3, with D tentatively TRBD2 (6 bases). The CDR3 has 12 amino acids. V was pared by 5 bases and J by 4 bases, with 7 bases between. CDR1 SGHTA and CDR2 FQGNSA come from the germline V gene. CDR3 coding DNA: TGTGCCAGCAGCACTAGCTCAGATACGCAGTATTTT. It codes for CASSTSSDTQYF.

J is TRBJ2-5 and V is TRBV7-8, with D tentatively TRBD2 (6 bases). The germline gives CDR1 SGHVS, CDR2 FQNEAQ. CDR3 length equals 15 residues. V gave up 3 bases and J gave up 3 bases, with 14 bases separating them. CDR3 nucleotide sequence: TGTGCCAGCAGCTTTGGAGGGGCCAGGAAAGAGACCCAGTACTTC. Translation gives CASSFGGARKETQYF.